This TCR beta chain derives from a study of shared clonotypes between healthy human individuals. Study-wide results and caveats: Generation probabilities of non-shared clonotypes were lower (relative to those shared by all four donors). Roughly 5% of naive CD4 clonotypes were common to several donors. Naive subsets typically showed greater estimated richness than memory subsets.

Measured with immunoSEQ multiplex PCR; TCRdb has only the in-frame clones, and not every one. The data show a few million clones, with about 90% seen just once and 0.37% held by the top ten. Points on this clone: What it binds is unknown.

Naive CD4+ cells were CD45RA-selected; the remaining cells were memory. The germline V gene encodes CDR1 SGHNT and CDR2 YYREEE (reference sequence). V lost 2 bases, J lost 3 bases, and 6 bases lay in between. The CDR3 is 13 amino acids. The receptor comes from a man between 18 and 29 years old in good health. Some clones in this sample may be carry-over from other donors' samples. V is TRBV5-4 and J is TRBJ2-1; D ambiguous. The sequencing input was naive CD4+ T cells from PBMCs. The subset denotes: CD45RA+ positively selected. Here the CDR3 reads CASSLQVYNEQFF. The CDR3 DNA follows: TGTGCCAGCAGCTTACAAGTCTACAATGAGCAGTTCTTC.